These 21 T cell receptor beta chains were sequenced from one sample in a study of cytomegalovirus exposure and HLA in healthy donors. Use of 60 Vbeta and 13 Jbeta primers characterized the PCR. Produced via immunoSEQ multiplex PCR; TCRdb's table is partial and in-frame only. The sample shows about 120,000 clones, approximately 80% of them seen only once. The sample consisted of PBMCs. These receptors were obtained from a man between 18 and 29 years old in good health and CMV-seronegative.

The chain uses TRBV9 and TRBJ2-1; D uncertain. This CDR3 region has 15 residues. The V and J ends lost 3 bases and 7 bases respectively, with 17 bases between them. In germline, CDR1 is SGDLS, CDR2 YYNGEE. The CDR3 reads CASSDTAIVSNEQFF. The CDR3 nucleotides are TGTGCCAGCAGCGATACCGCGATAGTGAGTAATGAGCAGTTCTTC.

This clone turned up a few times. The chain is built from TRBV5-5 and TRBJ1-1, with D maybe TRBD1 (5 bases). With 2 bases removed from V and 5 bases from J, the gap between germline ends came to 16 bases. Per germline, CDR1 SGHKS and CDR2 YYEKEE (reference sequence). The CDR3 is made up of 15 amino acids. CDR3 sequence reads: CASSLWDLGGTEAFF. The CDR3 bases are TGTGCCAGCAGCTTATGGGATTTGGGGGGAACTGAAGCTTTCTTT.

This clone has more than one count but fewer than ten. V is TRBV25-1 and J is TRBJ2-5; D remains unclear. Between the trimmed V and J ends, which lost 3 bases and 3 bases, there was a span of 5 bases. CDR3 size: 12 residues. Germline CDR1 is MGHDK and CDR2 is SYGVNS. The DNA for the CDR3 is TGTGCCAGCAGTGACCGAGAAGAGACCCAGTACTTC. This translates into CASSDREETQYF.

CDR3 nucleotides: TGTGCCAGCATGGACAGGGCTTCTGGAAACACCATATATTTT. Translating it yields CASMDRASGNTIYF. The rearrangement links TRBV19 to TRBJ1-3; 8 bases line up with TRBD1. The CDR3 extends over 14 amino acids. From germline, CDR1 is LNHDA and CDR2 SQIVND (reference sequence). V gave up 9 bases and J gave up 1 base; unmatched junction bases: 5.

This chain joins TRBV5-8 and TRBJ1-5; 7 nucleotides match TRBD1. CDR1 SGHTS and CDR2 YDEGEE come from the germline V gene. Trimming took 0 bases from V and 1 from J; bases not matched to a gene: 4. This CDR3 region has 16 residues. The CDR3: CASSLGTGPSNQPQHF. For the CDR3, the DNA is TGTGCCAGCAGCTTGGGGACAGGTCCCAGCAATCAGCCCCAGCATTTT. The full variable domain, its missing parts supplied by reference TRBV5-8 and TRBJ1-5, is EAGVTQSPTHLIKTRGQQATLRCSPISGHTSVYWYQQALGLGLQFLLWYDEGEERNRGNFPPRFSGRQFPNYSSELNVNALELEDSALYLCASSLGTGPSNQPQHFGDGTRLSIL.

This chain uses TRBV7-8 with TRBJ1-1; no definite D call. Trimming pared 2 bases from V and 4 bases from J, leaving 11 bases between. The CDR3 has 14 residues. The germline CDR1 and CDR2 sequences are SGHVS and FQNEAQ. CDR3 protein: CASSLIGPATEAFF. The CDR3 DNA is TGTGCCAGCAGCTTAATTGGGCCAGCCACTGAAGCTTTCTTT. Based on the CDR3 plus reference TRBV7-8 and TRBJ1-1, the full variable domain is GAGVSQSPRYKVAKRGQDVALRCDPISGHVSLFWYQQALGQGPEFLTYFQNEAQLDKSGLPSDRFFAERPEGSVSTLKIQRTQQEDSAVYLCASSLIGPATEAFFGQGTRLTVV.

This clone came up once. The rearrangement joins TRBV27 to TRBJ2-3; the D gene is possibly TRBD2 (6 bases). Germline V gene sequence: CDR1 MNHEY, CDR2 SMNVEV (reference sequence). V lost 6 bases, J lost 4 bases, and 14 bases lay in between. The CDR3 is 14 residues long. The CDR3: CASRAGPRSDTQYF. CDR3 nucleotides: TGTGCCAGCAGAGCGGGCCCCAGGTCAGATACGCAGTATTTT.

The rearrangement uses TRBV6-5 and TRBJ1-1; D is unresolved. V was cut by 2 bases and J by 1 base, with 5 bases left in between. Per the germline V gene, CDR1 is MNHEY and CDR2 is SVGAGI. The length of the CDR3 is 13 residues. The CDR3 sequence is CASSYGGNTEAFF. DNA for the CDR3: TGTGCCAGCAGTTACGGCGGGAACACTGAAGCTTTCTTT.

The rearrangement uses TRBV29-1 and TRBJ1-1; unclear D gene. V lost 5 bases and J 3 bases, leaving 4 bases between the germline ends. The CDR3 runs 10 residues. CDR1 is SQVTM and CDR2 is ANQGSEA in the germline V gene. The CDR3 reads CSVRDTEAFF. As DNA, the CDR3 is TGCAGCGTTCGTGACACTGAAGCTTTCTTT.

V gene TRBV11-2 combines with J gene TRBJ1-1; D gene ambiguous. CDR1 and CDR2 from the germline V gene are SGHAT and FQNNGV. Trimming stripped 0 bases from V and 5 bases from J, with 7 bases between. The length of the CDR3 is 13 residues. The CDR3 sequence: CASSLDKFTEAFF. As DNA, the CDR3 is TGTGCCAGCAGCTTAGATAAATTTACTGAAGCTTTCTTT.

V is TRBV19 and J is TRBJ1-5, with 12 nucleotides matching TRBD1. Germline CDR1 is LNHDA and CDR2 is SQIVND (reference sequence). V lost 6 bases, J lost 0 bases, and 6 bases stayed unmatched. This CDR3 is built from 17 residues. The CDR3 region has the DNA TGTGCCAGTAGAAGGGACAGGGGGCCATATAGCAATCAGCCCCAGCATTTT. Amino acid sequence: CASRRDRGPYSNQPQHF.

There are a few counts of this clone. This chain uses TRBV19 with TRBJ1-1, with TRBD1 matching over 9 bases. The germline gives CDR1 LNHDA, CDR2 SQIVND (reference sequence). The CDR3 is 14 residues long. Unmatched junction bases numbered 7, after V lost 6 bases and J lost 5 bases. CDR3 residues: CASSVRQGGTEAFF. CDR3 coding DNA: TGTGCCAGTAGCGTGAGACAGGGGGGGACTGAAGCTTTCTTT. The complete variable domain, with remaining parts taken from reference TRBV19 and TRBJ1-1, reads DGGITQSPKYLFRKEGQNVTLSCEQNLNHDAMYWYRQDPGQGLRLIYYSQIVNDFQKGDIAEGYSVSREKKESFPLTVTSAQKNPTAFYLCASSVRQGGTEAFFGQGTRLTVV.

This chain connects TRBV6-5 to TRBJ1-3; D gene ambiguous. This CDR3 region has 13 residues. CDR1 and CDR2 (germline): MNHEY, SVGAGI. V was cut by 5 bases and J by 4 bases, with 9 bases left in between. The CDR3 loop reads CASSGGMGNTIYF. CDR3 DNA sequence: TGTGCCAGCAGTGGAGGAATGGGAAACACCATATATTTT.

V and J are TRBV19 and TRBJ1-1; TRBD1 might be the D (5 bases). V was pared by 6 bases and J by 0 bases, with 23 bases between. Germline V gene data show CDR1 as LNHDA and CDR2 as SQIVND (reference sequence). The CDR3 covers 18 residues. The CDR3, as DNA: TGTGCCAGTAGCGTTTACCTCGACAGCGATGGGATGAACACTGAAGCTTTCTTT. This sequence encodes CASSVYLDSDGMNTEAFF. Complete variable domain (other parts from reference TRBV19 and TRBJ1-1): DGGITQSPKYLFRKEGQNVTLSCEQNLNHDAMYWYRQDPGQGLRLIYYSQIVNDFQKGDIAEGYSVSREKKESFPLTVTSAQKNPTAFYLCASSVYLDSDGMNTEAFFGQGTRLTVV.

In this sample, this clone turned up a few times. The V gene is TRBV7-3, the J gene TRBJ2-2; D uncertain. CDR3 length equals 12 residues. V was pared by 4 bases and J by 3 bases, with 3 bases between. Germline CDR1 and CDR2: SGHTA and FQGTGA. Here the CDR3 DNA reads TGTGCCAGCAGCTCGGACACCGGGGAGCTGTTTTTT. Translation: CASSSDTGELFF.

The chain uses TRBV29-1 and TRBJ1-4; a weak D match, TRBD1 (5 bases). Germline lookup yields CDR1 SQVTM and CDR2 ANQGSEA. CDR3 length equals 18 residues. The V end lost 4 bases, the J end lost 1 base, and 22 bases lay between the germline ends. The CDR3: CSVAVVGRNLRTNEKLFF. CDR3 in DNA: TGCAGCGTTGCGGTTGTGGGGCGTAATTTAAGAACTAATGAAAAACTGTTTTTT.

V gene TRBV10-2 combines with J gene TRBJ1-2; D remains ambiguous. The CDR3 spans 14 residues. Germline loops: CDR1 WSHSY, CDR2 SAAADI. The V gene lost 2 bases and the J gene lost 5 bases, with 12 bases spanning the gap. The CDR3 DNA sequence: TGCGCCAGCAGTGAGGATCCGACATGGTATGGCTACACCTTC. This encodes CASSEDPTWYGYTF.

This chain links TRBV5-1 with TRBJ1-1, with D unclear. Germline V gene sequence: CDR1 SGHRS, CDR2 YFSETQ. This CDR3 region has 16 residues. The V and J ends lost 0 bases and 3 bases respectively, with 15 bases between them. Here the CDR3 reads CASSLVPGRRDTEAFF. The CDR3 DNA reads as TGCGCCAGCAGCTTGGTACCGGGGAGGCGGGACACTGAAGCTTTCTTT.

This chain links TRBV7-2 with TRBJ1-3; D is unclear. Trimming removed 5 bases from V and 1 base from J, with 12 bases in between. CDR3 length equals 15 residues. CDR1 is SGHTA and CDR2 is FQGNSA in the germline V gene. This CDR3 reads CASSPMVASGNTIYF. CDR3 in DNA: TGTGCCAGCAGCCCCATGGTAGCGTCTGGAAACACCATATATTTT.

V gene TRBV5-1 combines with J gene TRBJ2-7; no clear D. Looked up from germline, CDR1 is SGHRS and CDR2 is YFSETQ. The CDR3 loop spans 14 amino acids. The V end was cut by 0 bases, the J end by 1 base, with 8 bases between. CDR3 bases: TGCGCCAGCAGCTTGGAAGTCAGATCCTACGAGCAGTACTTC. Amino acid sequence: CASSLEVRSYEQYF.

The CDR3 region is CASSPPGMGRGTETQYF. DNA for the CDR3: TGTGCCAGCTCACCACCCGGTATGGGCAGGGGAACGGAGACCCAGTACTTC. The chain has TRBV18 and TRBJ2-5; D possibly corresponds to TRBD1 (6 bases). V was shortened by 0 bases and J by 5 bases, with 19 bases between the two germline ends. Germline values: CDR1 KGHSH, CDR2 LQKENI. The CDR3 is 17 residues long.